A single sample is the source of the 24 T cell receptor beta chains below, sequenced in a study of regulatory T cells in long-lasting Graves disease. Building the TCR beta libraries relied on iRepertoire HTBI primers, and CDR3 regions underwent Arm-PCR. TCRdb reprocessed the multiplex PCR reads via MiXCR and lists one record per CDR3 protein. The sample holds 400,000 to 450,000 distinct CDR3 sequences, 23% seen once. Indicated time point: persistent/refractory GD, antithyroid drugs over 5 years with positive TRAb. Extracted PBMC RNA gave rise to the TCR library. The specimen was peripheral blood mononuclear cells (PBMCs), collected when the disease was refractory, from a patient treated with antithyroid drugs. The source is a female donor with Graves disease.

This clonotype was picked up many times. V and J are TRBV12-3 or TRBV12-4 and TRBJ1-4; D is uncertain. Deletions cut 6 bases from V and 0 bases from J, with 17 bases between. This CDR3 is built from 17 residues. The CDR3, as DNA: TGTGCCAGCAGCCCTGGCGACCGGCACTCAACTAATGAAAAACTGTTTTTT. It codes for CASSPGDRHSTNEKLFF.

Many counts were recorded for this clonotype. The rearrangement joins TRBV3-1 to TRBJ1-2, with D possibly being TRBD1 (5 bases). From germline, CDR1 is LGHDT and CDR2 YNNKEL (reference sequence). The CDR3 has 14 residues. V was shortened by 7 bases and J by 4 bases, with 16 bases between the two germline ends. The CDR3 sequence is CASTPGPPSYGYTF. In DNA, the CDR3 is TGTGCCAGCACCCCGGGACCTCCATCCTATGGCTACACCTTC.

In this sample, this clonotype turned up many times. This chain joins TRBV7-2 and TRBJ2-5; unclear D gene. Germline V gene lookup returns CDR1 SGHTA and CDR2 FQGNSA. The CDR3 is 15 amino acids. V lost 1 base and J lost 5, with 14 bases in between. The CDR3 DNA sequence: TGTGCCAGCAGCTTAGACCCAGCAGGACGCGAGACCCAGTACTTC. This codes for CASSLDPAGRETQYF.

The chain carries TRBV15 and TRBJ1-1; D is ambiguous. The CDR3 contains 15 residues. The V gene lost 4 bases and the J gene lost 5 bases, with 17 bases spanning the gap. Germline V gene lookup returns CDR1 LNHNV and CDR2 YYDKDF (reference sequence). The CDR3 DNA reads TGTGCCACCAGCACACCCCGGTTAGCGTCGACTGAAGCTTTCTTT. This encodes CATSTPRLASTEAFF.

A remark on this clonotype: A much larger clone lies one base from this, so it may be a read error. This chain joins TRBV6-2 or TRBV6-3 and TRBJ2-5; 7 bases are shared with TRBD2. After removal of 5 bases from V and 5 bases from J, the junction contained 11 bases not matched to a gene. The CDR3 covers 15 residues. The V gene's germline CDR1 is MNHEY and CDR2 SVGEGT. The CDR3 region is CASSHPGGSAETQYF. The CDR3, as DNA: TGTGCCAGCAGTCACCCAGGCGGGAGTGCGGAGACCCAGTACTTC.

Only a few counts were recorded for this clonotype. The chain is built from TRBV5-1 and TRBJ1-2, with 11 bases aligning to TRBD1. The germline V gene encodes CDR1 SGHRS and CDR2 YFSETQ. V dropped 3 bases and J dropped 6; count of bases not matched to a gene: 4. This CDR3 region has 14 residues. CDR3 bases: TGCGCCAGCAGCTCAGGACAGGGGGCGAATGGCTACACCTTC. Protein product: CASSSGQGANGYTF.

This clonotype turned up a few times. V gene TRBV19 combines with J gene TRBJ1-5; D is undetermined. Per germline, CDR1 LNHDA and CDR2 SQIVND (reference sequence). V was trimmed by 5 bases and J by 5 bases, leaving 13 bases between them. This CDR3 spans 14 amino acids. The CDR3 reads CASSYGRKDQPQHF. CDR3 DNA: TGTGCCAGTAGTTATGGCAGAAAGGATCAGCCCCAGCATTTT.

The table lists this clonotype with many counts. V is TRBV12-3 or TRBV12-4 and J is TRBJ1-4; no definite D call. Trimming shortened V by 6 bases and J by 6 bases, and 17 bases separated the two germline ends. The CDR3 totals 15 residues. CDR3 DNA sequence: TGTGCCAGCAGCAGCGACCGCCTCGGGGATGAAAAACTGTTTTTT. It yields the protein CASSSDRLGDEKLFF.

With respect to this clonotype: Given a much more abundant clone one base away, this may be a read error. A read error is likely, as this CDR3 ends without the conserved phenylalanine or tryptophan. The chain combines TRBV28 with TRBJ1-1; D may be TRBD1 (6 bases). V lost 2 bases and J lost 0, with 7 bases in between. Germline values: CDR1 MDHEN, CDR2 SYDVKM. The CDR3 covers 14 residues. The CDR3 loop is CASSLTGMNTEAFL. In DNA, the CDR3 is TGTGCCAGCAGTTTAACAGGGATGAACACTGAAGCTTTCCTT.

Ten or more counts support this clonotype. The chain couples TRBV2 to TRBJ1-5; possibly TRBD1 for D (6 bases). Germline V lookup: CDR1 SNHLY, CDR2 FYNNEI. The CDR3 runs 15 residues. V shed 6 bases and J shed 11 bases, with 23 bases lying between them. The CDR3: CASSPGQTEVLTQHF. CDR3 bases: TGTGCCAGCAGCCCAGGACAGACCGAGGTATTGACCCAGCATTTT. The full variable domain, completed using reference TRBV2 and TRBJ1-5, is EPEVTQTPSHQVTQMGQEVILRCVPISNHLYFYWYRQILGQKVEFLVSFYNNEISEKSEIFDDQFSVERPDGSNFTLKIRSTKLEDSAMYFCASSPGQTEVLTQHFGDGTRLSIL.

This rearrangement joins TRBV28 to TRBJ1-1; a possible D gene is TRBD1 (5 bases). Between the trimmed V and J ends, which lost 8 bases and 3 bases, there was a span of 16 bases. The CDR3 totals 14 residues. Germline V gene data show CDR1 as MDHEN and CDR2 as SYDVKM. CDR3 sequence (DNA): TGTGCCAGCGCCTTTCTTGGGGGGGACACTGAAGCTTTCTTT. Encoded protein: CASAFLGGDTEAFF.

In this sample, this clonotype turned up a few times. The V call is TRBV5-1, the J call TRBJ1-1; a possible D gene is TRBD1 (5 bases). The CDR3 covers 15 residues. The ends were cut back, 4 bases at V and 2 bases at J, with 15 bases in the middle. Germline loops: CDR1 SGHRS, CDR2 YFSETQ. CDR3 DNA: TGCGCCAGCAGCCTGCGACCAGGGTCTAACACTGAAGCTTTCTTT. Translation: CASSLRPGSNTEAFF.

This clonotype has at least ten counts. This chain connects TRBV7-3 to TRBJ1-2; TRBD1 agrees at 9 bases. The CDR3 length is 13 residues. V shed 5 bases, J shed 8 bases, and the junction held 6 bases outside the gene matches. The germline V gene has CDR1 SGHTA and CDR2 FQGTGA. CDR3 residues: CASSPTGGEGYTF. The CDR3 DNA sequence: TGTGCCAGCAGCCCTACAGGGGGCGAAGGCTACACCTTC.

V gene TRBV28 combines with J gene TRBJ2-3, with 8 positions matching TRBD1. The V and J ends lost 4 bases and 4 bases, in that order; junction bases with no gene match: 10. Looked up from germline, CDR1 is MDHEN and CDR2 is SYDVKM. The CDR3 sequence is 16 residues long. The CDR3 DNA reads TGTGCCAGCAGTTGGGGACAGGAGGTTTATTCAGATACGCAGTATTTT. It yields the protein CASSWGQEVYSDTQYF. Full variable domain (rest looked up from reference TRBV28 and TRBJ2-3): DVKVTQSSRYLVKRTGEKVFLECVQDMDHENMFWYRQDPGLGLRLIYFSYDVKMKEKGDIPEGYSVSREKKERFSLILESASTNQTSMYLCASSWGQEVYSDTQYFGPGTRLTVL.

There are many counts of this clonotype. In DNA form, the CDR3 reads TGTGCCAGCAGTTTCCCCTTCGGGATGAACACTGAAGCTTTCTTT. Amino acids: CASSFPFGMNTEAFF. The chain carries TRBV28 and TRBJ1-1; D call uncertain. The CDR3 runs to 15 residues. V was trimmed by 3 bases and J by 0 bases, leaving 11 bases between them. CDR1 is MDHEN and CDR2 is SYDVKM in the germline V gene.

The CDR3 coding sequence is TGTGCCAGCAGTTCCCCCCGGTGGAGCGGCAATGAGCAGTTCTTC. This codes for CASSSPRWSGNEQFF. This rearrangement joins TRBV28 to TRBJ2-1, with D tentatively TRBD2 (5 bases). From germline, CDR1 is MDHEN and CDR2 SYDVKM. The ends were cut back, 4 bases at V and 6 bases at J, with 16 bases in the middle. This CDR3 spans 15 amino acids.

As to this clonotype: A read error may explain this, as a much larger clone is one base away. V usage is TRBV7-8 and J usage is TRBJ1-2; D is perhaps TRBD1 (6 bases). From germline, CDR1 is SGHVS and CDR2 FQNEAQ. This CDR3 has 14 amino acids. The CDR3 is CTSSLGPGDYGYTF. For the CDR3, the DNA is TGTACCAGCAGCTTAGGACCAGGGGACTATGGCTACACCTTC.

Many counts were recorded for this clonotype. The genes are TRBV7-2 and TRBJ2-7; D is possibly TRBD1 (6 bases). The CDR3 is 13 residues long. The germline V and J ends were trimmed by 5 bases and 5 bases, with 13 bases remaining between them. CDR1 is SGHTA and CDR2 is FQGNSA in the germline V gene. The CDR3 DNA reads as TGTGCCAGCAGCCTCCGGACAGTTAACGAGCAGTACTTC. It encodes CASSLRTVNEQYF.

This clonotype was seen more than once but under ten times. The chain recombines TRBV20-1 with TRBJ2-4; D is possibly TRBD1 or TRBD2 (5 bases each). The ends were cut back, 5 bases at V and 13 bases at J, with 21 bases in the middle. There are 13 residues in the CDR3. The germline V gene encodes CDR1 DFQATT and CDR2 SNEGSKA (reference sequence). The CDR3 sequence is CSARDLTHNEQYF. For the CDR3, the DNA is TGCAGTGCTCGGGACCTAACACACAATGAGCAGTACTTC.

This clonotype occurred once. The V call is TRBV10-3, the J call TRBJ2-2; TRBD2 aligns across 11 bases. The J segment lost 1 base and the V segment lost 5 bases, leaving 0 bases of the junction unmatched. This CDR3 has 15 residues. CDR1 and CDR2 from the germline V gene are ENHRY and SYGVKD. CDR3 sequence: CAISLAGGNTGELFF. The CDR3 region has the DNA TGTGCCATCAGTCTAGCGGGGGGGAACACCGGGGAGCTGTTTTTT.

This clonotype came up many times. This sequence joins TRBV6-1 and TRBJ2-2; D is perhaps TRBD1 (6 bases). The germline gives CDR1 MNHNS, CDR2 SASEGT. There are 13 residues in the CDR3. The V gene lost 6 bases and the J gene lost 6 bases, with 11 bases spanning the gap. Written as DNA, the CDR3 is TGTGCCAGCAGGGGGACATCAGCCGGGGAGCTGTTTTTT. It specifies CASRGTSAGELFF.

This clonotype was detected ten times or more. The gene calls are TRBV2 and TRBJ1-1; perhaps TRBD1 as D (6 bases). The CDR3 totals 15 residues. Trimming took off 2 bases at V and 1 base at J, with 11 bases between the two ends. CDR1 is SNHLY, CDR2 FYNNEI, per germline. The CDR3 DNA follows: TGTGCCAGCAGTGAACCCCAGGGGACGAACACTGAAGCTTTCTTT. Translation: CASSEPQGTNTEAFF.

The gene calls are TRBV18 and TRBJ1-2; 12 nucleotides match TRBD1. This CDR3 has 15 amino acids. J gave up 4 bases and V 7 bases, and 7 bases lay outside the gene matches. Germline V gene lookup returns CDR1 KGHSH and CDR2 LQKENI. DNA for the CDR3: TGTGCCAGCTTAGCCGGGACAGGGGGCGGCTATGGCTACACCTTC. Residues: CASLAGTGGGYGYTF.

There are many counts of this clonotype. The V gene is TRBV28, the J gene TRBJ1-2; D gene ambiguous. Germline values: CDR1 MDHEN, CDR2 SYDVKM. CDR3 length: 11 residues. Deletions cut 4 bases from V and 10 bases from J, with 10 bases between. The CDR3, as DNA: TGTGCCAGCAGTTCCGTCGGGGACTACACCTTC. Its protein product is CASSSVGDYTF.